These T cell receptor beta chains were read from a single sample in a study of T cell responses to AZD1222 COVID-19 vaccine. Sequenced by immunoSEQ multiplex PCR; TCRdb stores in-frame clones only, minus some. The data hold approximately 140,000 clones, with 80% to 95% observed a single time. The input for sequencing was peripheral blood, taken on day 0 of AZD1222 vaccination. These receptors originate from an adult in good health. The CDR3 runs from the conserved cysteine through the conserved F or W. A D gene is named only where the DNA matches it firmly. Clone size is not always given. Where it is, it says once, few, many or a class for expanded clones.

J,size,V,D,CDR3,DNA
TRBJ2-7,.,TRBV27,.,CASSFFTGGYHYEQYF,TGTGCCAGCAGTTTTTTCACCGGCGGATATCACTACGAGCAGTACTTC
TRBJ2-3,.,TRBV9,.,CASSETGADTQYF,TGTGCCAGCAGCGAGACGGGTGCAGATACGCAGTATTTT
TRBJ2-1,.,TRBV12-5,TRBD1,CASGRGQGSTGYNEQFF,TGTGCTAGTGGCCGGGGACAGGGGAGCACCGGCTACAATGAGCAGTTCTTC
TRBJ1-3,.,TRBV5-1,.,CASSLEAGENTIYF,TGCGCCAGCAGCTTGGAAGCCGGGGAAAACACCATATATTTT
TRBJ2-3,.,TRBV5-1,TRBD2,CASSSGTSEPDTQYF,TGCGCCAGCAGCTCAGGGACTAGCGAGCCGGATACGCAGTATTTT
TRBJ2-7,.,TRBV20-1,.,CSASLTVDEQYF,TGCAGTGCTAGTTTGACCGTGGACGAGCAGTACTTC
TRBJ2-2,.,TRBV11-3,.,CASSPTVKRELFF,TGTGCCAGCAGCCCGACAGTTAAGCGGGAGCTGTTTTTT
TRBJ2-2,.,TRBV5-1,.,CASRRGGQNTGELFF,TGCGCCAGCAGACGTGGGGGCCAGAACACCGGGGAGCTGTTTTTT
TRBJ2-2,once,TRBV7-3,.,CASSPRAGSGELFF,TGTGCCAGCAGCCCAAGGGCAGGATCCGGGGAGCTGTTTTTT
TRBJ2-5,.,TRBV28,.,CASSFRDKVQETQYF,TGTGCCAGCAGTTTCCGGGACAAAGTCCAAGAGACCCAGTACTTC
TRBJ2-5,.,TRBV7-3,TRBD2,CASSRGRGGPLETQYF,TGTGCCAGCAGCCGTGGGAGGGGAGGGCCGTTGGAGACCCAGTACTTC
TRBJ1-4,.,TRBV5-1,.,CASSLIGSPGEKLFF,TGCGCCAGCAGCTTGATAGGTTCCCCCGGTGAAAAACTGTTTTTT
TRBJ2-7,.,TRBV2,TRBD2,CASYVGLAGPHEQYF,TGTGCCAGCTACGTCGGACTAGCGGGACCCCACGAGCAGTACTTC
TRBJ2-1,.,TRBV27,TRBD2,CASNNPGGSYNEQFF,TGTGCCAGCAATAATCCGGGGGGATCCTACAATGAGCAGTTCTTC
TRBJ1-5,.,TRBV9,.,CASSVGGAHNQPQHF,TGTGCCAGCAGCGTGGGGGGGGCCCACAATCAGCCCCAGCATTTT
TRBJ2-3,.,TRBV7-8,.,CASSFRTGTPDTQYF,TGTGCCAGCAGCTTTAGGACGGGGACCCCAGATACGCAGTATTTT
TRBJ1-2,.,TRBV5-4,.,CASSSSTTNYGYTF,TGTGCCAGCAGCTCCTCGACAACTAACTATGGCTACACCTTC
TRBJ2-2,.,TRBV18,.,CASSPLGGTNTGELFF,TGTGCCAGCTCACCACTAGGGGGGACGAACACCGGGGAGCTGTTTTTT
TRBJ1-4,.,TRBV5-4,TRBD1,CASSRGQPSTNEKLFF,TGTGCCAGCAGCCGGGGACAGCCTTCAACTAATGAAAAACTGTTTTTT
TRBJ2-1,.,TRBV7-9,.,CASSSKFWSDEQFF,TGTGCCAGCAGCTCTAAATTTTGGAGCGATGAGCAGTTCTTC
TRBJ1-2,.,TRBV12-3/TRBV12-4,.,CASSIHGGGYTF,TGTGCCAGCAGCATTCACGGGGGGGGCTACACCTTC
TRBJ1-1,.,TRBV2,.,CASSPTGLSEAFF,TGTGCCAGCAGTCCAACAGGGCTTTCTGAAGCTTTCTTT
TRBJ2-1,once,TRBV7-9,.,CASSLVGTPIF,TGTGCCAGCAGCTTAGTGGGGACACCCATCTTC
TRBJ1-6,.,TRBV4-1,.,CASSQVDMGFLVDSPLHF,TGCGCCAGCAGCCAAGTGGATATGGGGTTCCTGGTAGATTCACCCCTCCACTTT
TRBJ2-7,.,TRBV6-1,.,CASSEIRYEQYF,TGTGCCAGCAGTGAGATCAGATACGAGCAGTACTTC
TRBJ1-5,.,TRBV6-1,.,CASSEAARQQVMIQPQHF,TGTGCCAGCAGTGAAGCAGCACGACAGCAGGTCATGATTCAGCCCCAGCATTTT
TRBJ2-5,once,TRBV7-3,TRBD2,CASSAQRGEETQYF,TGTGCCAGCAGCGCTCAGCGGGGGGAAGAGACCCAGTACTTC
TRBJ2-1,.,TRBV7-2,.,CATSFGPFPYNEQFF,TGTGCCACCAGCTTTGGGCCCTTCCCCTACAATGAGCAGTTCTTC
TRBJ2-1,.,TRBV10-3,TRBD2,CATIAGGQKNEQFF,TGTGCCACCATAGCGGGGGGTCAAAAAAATGAGCAGTTCTTC